The 6 T cell receptor beta chains listed next were all sequenced from one sample in a study of identical twins. In TCRdb, the 5' RACE reads were re-called with MiXCR into one record per CDR3 protein. The data show around 510,000 distinct CDR3 sequences, approximately 14% seen once. These data also formed part of another study, on yellow fever vaccine responses in identical twins.

Sequencing was done on a sample of CD4+ T cells sorted from blood. These receptors were taken from a woman aged 18 to 35 in good health.

This chain uses TRBV6-6 with TRBJ2-3; 7 nucleotides line up with TRBD1. V dropped 7 bases and J dropped 5; count of bases not matched to a gene: 3. The CDR3 is 12 amino acids. Germline V gene sequence: CDR1 MNHNY, CDR2 SVGAGI (reference sequence). CDR3 loop: CASKGAIDTQYF. Here the CDR3 DNA reads TGTGCCAGCAAGGGGGCTATAGATACGCAGTATTTT.

This clonotype occurred a few times. The chain couples TRBV7-3 to TRBJ2-7; 9 positions agree with TRBD1. There are 14 residues in the CDR3. V lost 5 bases and J lost 7; bases outside the gene matches: 9. Germline loops: CDR1 SGHTA, CDR2 FQGTGA. CDR3 amino acids: CASSPSGQGKEQYF. CDR3 DNA sequence: TGTGCCAGCAGCCCCTCGGGACAGGGCAAAGAGCAGTACTTC.

The chain uses TRBV10-3 and TRBJ2-1, with a weak D call TRBD2 (5 bases). The CDR3 sequence is 18 residues long. The germline V gene has CDR1 ENHRY and CDR2 SYGVKD. V lost 3 bases to trimming and J lost 4 bases, with 22 bases between them. The CDR3 reads CAISDPVSGLNIYNEQFF. The CDR3 coding sequence is TGTGCCATCAGTGACCCGGTGTCTGGACTCAACATTTACAATGAGCAGTTCTTC.

This clonotype was detected a few times. The chain carries TRBV2 and TRBJ1-5, with D uncertain. The ends were cut back, 6 bases at V and 0 bases at J, with 9 bases in the middle. Germline V gene data show CDR1 as SNHLY and CDR2 as FYNNEI. CDR3 length: 14 amino acids. The DNA for the CDR3 is TGTGCCAGCAGGGCTTGGCTTAGCAATCAGCCCCAGCATTTT. Translated, it gives CASRAWLSNQPQHF.

V and J are TRBV10-1 and TRBJ2-1; 12 bases line up with TRBD2. There are 18 residues in the CDR3. Per the germline V gene, CDR1 is WNHNN and CDR2 is SYGVQD (reference sequence). Losses at the gene ends were 0 bases for V and 5 bases for J; bases not matched to a gene: 8. CDR3 region: CASSESLAGGKRNNEQFF. The DNA for the CDR3 is TGCGCCAGCAGTGAGTCGCTAGCGGGAGGGAAGAGAAACAATGAGCAGTTCTTC.

In its sample, this clonotype was seen a few times. The rearrangement uses TRBV12-3 or TRBV12-4 and TRBJ2-5; 9 nucleotides align to TRBD2. V gave up 6 bases and J gave up 5 bases; unmatched junction bases: 13. The CDR3 loop spans 16 amino acids. CDR3 DNA: TGTGCCAGCAGCCCGATTCGTGGCGGGGGGGCTGAGACCCAGTACTTC. Translating it yields CASSPIRGGGAETQYF.